This entry is about one TCR beta chain. The clone's antigen remains unknown. Base qualities are not at hand, and no much larger clone is one base apart. The data originate from a study of T cell changes during pregnancy in multiple sclerosis (dated by TCRdb to the late 2010s). Notes on the research overall: The study examined how the T cell repertoire changed over the course of pregnancy in women with multiple sclerosis.

The library was produced with the immunoSEQ multiplex PCR assay. TCRdb obtained this table from immuneACCESS and retained in-frame rearrangements with V and J assigned. These tables miss some clones; where compared with another copy, unresolved V genes account for less than half of the shortfall, and the remainder is unexplained. For this sample the table gives over 50,000 clones, of which 88% were detected only once. The ten largest clones take up over 1.5% of the sample. CDR1 MGHRA and CDR2 YSYEKL were looked up in the germline V gene. The CDR3 holds 17 amino acids from the cysteine to the phenylalanine. The kept DNA is CDR3 alone, 51 bases in frame from the first base. V was cut back by 0 bases and J by 1 base, leaving a gap of 16 bases between them.

The sample consisted of peripheral blood, taken in the first trimester of pregnancy. The chain was built from TRBV4-1 and TRBJ2-7; the D gene cannot be resolved reliably. This TCR derives from a female donor with multiple sclerosis, enrolled in a pregnancy study. The CDR3 protein is CASSQEAGSVPSYEQYF. The DNA is as follows: TGCGCCAGCAGCCAAGAGGCAGGATCAGTTCCTTCCTACGAGCAGTACTTC.